Below are 21 T cell receptor beta chains sequenced from a single sample in a study of T cell clones after liver transplantation. Clones were sequenced by immunoSEQ multiplex PCR, and TCRdb holds only the in-frame ones, with some missing. This sample carries under 130,000 clones, around 84% of them seen once, and the ten largest clones take less than 3%. The sequencing here drew on CD4+ T cells from blood, taken approximately 45 months after liver transplant. The receptors stem from a human patient who received a liver transplant. Some of the T cells may derive from the graft donor.

The genes are TRBV6-6 and TRBJ1-6, with 8 bases matching TRBD1. Trimming removed 5 bases from V and 6 bases from J; junction bases left unmatched: 6. The V gene's germline CDR1 is MNHNY and CDR2 SVGAGI (reference sequence). This CDR3 is built from 15 residues. As DNA, the CDR3 is TGTGCCAGCAGTGGAGACAGGGGTAGTAATTCACCCCTCCACTTT. This encodes CASSGDRGSNSPLHF.

This chain joins TRBV28 and TRBJ1-3; D uncertain. Trimming shortened V by 6 bases and J by 0 bases, and 15 bases separated the two germline ends. The CDR3 sequence is 16 residues long. The germline V gene has CDR1 MDHEN and CDR2 SYDVKM. CDR3 sequence: CASSPEGSSSGNTIYF. The CDR3 DNA follows: TGTGCCAGCAGCCCAGAGGGTTCCAGCTCTGGAAACACCATATATTTT.

Only one count was recorded for this clone. The DNA for the CDR3 is TGTGCCAGCTCACCTCGAAGGGGGGACCGTCCCCAGCATTTT. Amino acids: CASSPRRGDRPQHF. The chain recombines TRBV18 with TRBJ1-5; D is perhaps TRBD1 (6 bases). Per the germline V gene, CDR1 is KGHSH and CDR2 is LQKENI. The CDR3 contains 14 residues. Trimming removed 3 bases from V and 10 bases from J, with 16 bases in between.

The rearrangement joins TRBV5-6 to TRBJ1-6; D gene unclear. V lost 0 bases and J 10 bases, leaving 5 bases between the germline ends. CDR1 is SGHDT and CDR2 is YYEEEE in the germline V gene. The CDR3 runs 12 residues. DNA of the CDR3: TGTGCCAGCAGCTTGGATGGCTCACCCCTCCACTTT. Translating gives CASSLDGSPLHF. Variable domain in full (rest from reference TRBV5-6 and TRBJ1-6): DAGVTQSPTHLIKTRGQQVTLRCSPKSGHDTVSWYQQALGQGPQFIFQYYEEEERQRGNFPDRFSGHQFPNYSSELNVNALLLGDSALYLCASSLDGSPLHFGNGTRLTVT.

The V gene is TRBV7-8, the J gene TRBJ1-5; weak D call: TRBD1 (5 bases). Germline assignment: CDR1 SGHVS and CDR2 FQNEAQ. V shed 1 base and J shed 5 bases, with 6 bases lying between them. The CDR3 is 13 amino acids. The CDR3 nucleotides are TGTGCCAGCAGCTTAGGCAGGGATCAGCCCCAGCATTTT. It is translated as CASSLGRDQPQHF.

V usage is TRBV18 and J usage is TRBJ2-1; D remains ambiguous. The V and J ends lost 2 bases and 3 bases respectively, with 8 bases between them. This CDR3 has 14 residues. Per the germline V gene, CDR1 is KGHSH and CDR2 is LQKENI. The CDR3 region has the DNA TGTGCCAGCTCACCAGAAAAGGTCTACAATGAGCAGTTCTTC. Translating it yields CASSPEKVYNEQFF.

The gene calls are TRBV18 and TRBJ2-2; D is ambiguous. Germline V gene sequence: CDR1 KGHSH, CDR2 LQKENI. Trimming removed 0 bases at V and 7 bases at J, with 6 bases between. This CDR3 contains 13 residues. CDR3: CASSPPGDGELFF. In nucleotides, the CDR3 is TGTGCCAGCTCACCACCTGGAGACGGGGAGCTGTTTTTT.

This clone showed up just once. The chain couples TRBV30 to TRBJ2-6, with TRBD1 matching over 9 bases. The CDR3 extends over 17 amino acids. Germline V gives CDR1 GTSNPN, CDR2 SVGIG (reference sequence). Trimming cost V 3 bases and J 2 bases; bases outside gene matches: 8. CDR3 loop: CAWRRGTGSTGANVLTF. Written as DNA, the CDR3 is TGTGCCTGGAGGAGGGGGACAGGGTCAACTGGGGCCAACGTCCTGACTTTC.

The rearrangement joins TRBV15 to TRBJ2-3; TRBD2 matches 9 bases. The CDR3 is 15 residues long. Germline-derived CDR1 and CDR2 are LNHNV and YYDKDF (reference sequence). The V segment lost 3 bases and the J segment 2 bases; nucleotides outside the gene matches: 3. The CDR3: CATSRGTSPTDTQYF. CDR3 nucleotide sequence: TGTGCCACCAGCAGGGGGACTAGCCCCACAGATACGCAGTATTTT.

V usage is TRBV6-5 and J usage is TRBJ2-2; perhaps TRBD1 as D (5 bases). With 2 bases removed from V and 0 bases from J, the gap between germline ends came to 7 bases. CDR1 is MNHEY and CDR2 is SVGAGI in the germline V gene. The CDR3 consists of 15 residues. CDR3: CASSYGQANTGELFF. As DNA, the CDR3 is TGTGCCAGCAGTTACGGACAAGCGAACACCGGGGAGCTGTTTTTT.

The rearrangement links TRBV9 to TRBJ2-7; 10 bases line up with TRBD1. This CDR3 has 14 amino acids. The V gene end was trimmed by 4 bases and the J gene end by 5 bases; junction bases not matched to a gene: 6. CDR1 and CDR2 from the germline V gene are SGDLS and YYNGEE. CDR3 in DNA: TGTGCCAGCAGCCCGGGACAGGGGCCCCACGAGCAGTACTTC. Translating gives CASSPGQGPHEQYF. Full variable domain (remainder filled in from reference TRBV9 and TRBJ2-7): DSGVTQTPKHLITATGQRVTLRCSPRSGDLSVYWYQQSLDQGLQFLIQYYNGEERAKGNILERFSAQQFPDLHSELNLSSLELGDSALYFCASSPGQGPHEQYFGPGTRLTVT.

The chain is built from TRBV30 and TRBJ1-3; 7 bases agree with TRBD1. Losses at the gene ends were 5 bases for V and 5 bases for J; bases not matched to a gene: 3. CDR1 is GTSNPN, CDR2 SVGIG, per germline (reference sequence). The CDR3 has 12 residues. CDR3 residues: CAWDRERNTIYF. The CDR3, as DNA: TGTGCCTGGGACAGGGAACGAAACACCATATATTTT.

This clone appeared a single time. The chain links TRBV28 to TRBJ2-5, with 7 bases fitting TRBD1. The CDR3 consists of 14 residues. The J segment lost 2 bases and the V segment lost 6 bases, leaving 6 bases of the junction unmatched. Germline V gene data show CDR1 as MDHEN and CDR2 as SYDVKM. The CDR3 nucleotides are TGTGCCAGCAGCCCCCGCAGGGGGCAAGAGACCCAGTACTTC. Translation: CASSPRRGQETQYF.

The chain recombines TRBV7-8 with TRBJ2-1; 9 bases are a match to TRBD2. This CDR3 is built from 13 residues. V lost 5 bases and J lost 7; bases outside the gene matches: 3. CDR1 is SGHVS and CDR2 is FQNEAQ in the germline V gene. The CDR3 protein is CASSPREGNEQFF. The CDR3 DNA sequence: TGTGCCAGCAGCCCGCGGGAGGGTAATGAGCAGTTCTTC.

The chain employs TRBV28 and TRBJ1-1, with D unclear. Germline CDR1 reads MDHEN; CDR2 reads SYDVKM. Trimming took 3 bases from V and 0 from J, leaving 8 bases between them. CDR3 length: 14 residues. DNA of the CDR3: TGTGCCAGCAGTTTGGAGTCCATGAACACTGAAGCTTTCTTT. It is translated as CASSLESMNTEAFF.

The chain joins TRBV19 to TRBJ2-4; D is possibly TRBD1 (6 bases). The CDR3 is made up of 14 amino acids. Trimming pared 3 bases from V and 8 bases from J, leaving 14 bases between. From germline, CDR1 is LNHDA and CDR2 SQIVND (reference sequence). The CDR3 reads CASSIRAGVDIQYF. The CDR3 DNA sequence: TGTGCCAGTAGTATCAGGGCAGGGGTCGACATTCAGTACTTC.

The gene calls are TRBV7-9 and TRBJ1-3; D gene ambiguous. The V gene's germline CDR1 is SEHNR and CDR2 FQNEAQ (reference sequence). The CDR3 runs 16 residues. V was pared by 5 bases and J by 8 bases, with 22 bases between. The CDR3 nucleotides read TGTGCCAGCAGCAAAGCCCCGCCGTCAAACGGGGACACCATATATTTT. It yields the protein CASSKAPPSNGDTIYF.

The chain joins TRBV15 to TRBJ2-1; D remains unclear. Germline CDR1 is LNHNV and CDR2 is YYDKDF (reference sequence). V lost 1 base to trimming and J lost 10 bases, with 14 bases between them. The CDR3 length is 14 residues. CDR3 coding DNA: TGTGCCACCAGCAGAGTTGTTCCGGCTGACGAGCAGTTCTTC. This encodes CATSRVVPADEQFF.

The gene calls are TRBV7-9 and TRBJ1-6, with 12 nucleotides matching TRBD1. This CDR3 has 16 amino acids. V trimming: 5 bases; J trimming: 10 bases; junction bases outside the gene matches: 9. Germline loops: CDR1 SEHNR, CDR2 FQNEAQ (reference sequence). CDR3 region: CASSRRGTGGRSPLHF. The CDR3 DNA follows: TGTGCCAGCAGCAGGCGTGGGACAGGGGGCCGCTCACCCCTCCACTTT.

The chain joins TRBV18 to TRBJ2-6; D is undetermined. The length of the CDR3 is 16 residues. V dropped 4 bases and J dropped 0 bases, with 10 bases sitting between them. Germline V lookup: CDR1 KGHSH, CDR2 LQKENI. In DNA, the CDR3 is TGTGCCAGCTCACTAAGCCGGAGCTCTGGGGCCAACGTCCTGACTTTC. Protein product: CASSLSRSSGANVLTF. The entire variable domain, with the rest obtained from reference TRBV18 and TRBJ2-6, is as follows: NAGVMQNPRHLVRRRGQEARLRCSPMKGHSHVYWYRQLPEEGLKFMVYLQKENIIDESGMPKERFSAEFPKEGPSILRIQQVVRGDSAAYFCASSLSRSSGANVLTFGAGSRLTVL.

The CDR3, as DNA: TGTGCCAGCAGCCAAACACTGGGGGACAGGGGCGGGGAGCCCCAGCATTTT. It encodes CASSQTLGDRGGEPQHF. J is TRBJ1-5 and V is TRBV7-9; 10 nucleotides align to TRBD1. This CDR3 is 17 amino acids long. The V gene end was trimmed by 5 bases and the J gene end by 8 bases; junction bases not matched to a gene: 15. The V gene's germline CDR1 is SEHNR and CDR2 FQNEAQ (reference sequence).